The T cell receptor beta chain under discussion was sequenced for a study of shared clonotypes between healthy human individuals. It was CD45RO-negative cells, positively selected for CCR7, that made up naive CD8 cells, with terminally differentiated effector memory CD45RA+ cells excluded. Study results and limitations: Blood alone was sampled, and tissue repertoires likely differ. Sequencing depth was predicted to influence how clonotypes are shared among donors. Naive CD4 clonotype sharing across four donors was approximately 5%.

The repertoire was sequenced with immunoSEQ multiplex PCR; TCRdb's copy has only in-frame clones and lacks some. Of about 2 million clones listed, just under 95% were seen once; the top ten hold 0.9% to 1.5%. A note on this clone: Its antigen remains unknown.

The germline gives CDR1 LNHDA, CDR2 SQIVND (reference sequence). With 5 bases clipped from V and 3 bases from J, the junction kept 18 bases outside the gene matches. CDR3 length: 19 residues. V is TRBV19 and J is TRBJ2-7; 11 nucleotides align to TRBD1. The TCR was taken from a man between 18 and 35 years old in good health. Sequenced material: naive CD8+ T cells sorted from blood. CDR3 nucleotide sequence: TGTGCCAGTAGTCCCAAGGACAGGGGGCCCCTCGTGCCAAACTACGAGCAGTACTTC. Protein: CASSPKDRGPLVPNYEQYF.